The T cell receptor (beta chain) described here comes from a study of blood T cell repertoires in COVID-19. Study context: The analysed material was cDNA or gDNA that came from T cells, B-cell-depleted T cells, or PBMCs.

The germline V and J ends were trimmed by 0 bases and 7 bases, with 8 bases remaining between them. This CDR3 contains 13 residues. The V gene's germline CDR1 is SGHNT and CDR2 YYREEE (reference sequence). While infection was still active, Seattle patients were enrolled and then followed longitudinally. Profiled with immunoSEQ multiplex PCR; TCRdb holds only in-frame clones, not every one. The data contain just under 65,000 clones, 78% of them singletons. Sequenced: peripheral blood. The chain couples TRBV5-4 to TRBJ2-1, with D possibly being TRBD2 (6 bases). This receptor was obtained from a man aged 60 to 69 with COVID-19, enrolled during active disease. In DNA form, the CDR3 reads TGTGCCAGCAGCTTGGTTAGCGGAAATGAGCAGTTCTTC. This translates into CASSLVSGNEQFF.